These T cell receptor beta chains were read from a single sample in a study of CD8 T cells in ankylosing spondylitis. MiXCR was run by TCRdb on the 5' RACE reads, yielding one entry per CDR3 protein. The repertoire holds under 150,000 distinct CDR3 sequences, more than 7% seen once, with about 7.3% in the top ten. Sequencing was done on a sample of synovial fluid, either unsorted or a sorted T cell fraction (not recorded which). Receptors originate from a male donor with ankylosing spondylitis. The CDR3 runs from the conserved cysteine through the conserved F or W. D genes are given only for firm matches. Where a row states a size, it is once, few, many or the class of an expanded clone; other rows omit it.

V: TRBV6-5
D: TRBD1
size: few
J: TRBJ2-7
CDR3: CASSSHRGNPYEQYF
DNA: TGTGCCAGCAGTTCTCACAGGGGCAACCCCTACGAGCAGTACTTC

V: TRBV6-1
D: NA
size: few
J: TRBJ2-7
CDR3: CASVTVGAESNEQYF
DNA: TGTGCCAGCGTGACTGTGGGGGCCGAGAGCAACGAGCAGTACTTC

V: TRBV3-1
D: NA
size: NA
J: TRBJ1-1
CDR3: CASSQVGEAFF
DNA: TGTGCCAGCAGCCAGGTAGGAGAAGCTTTCTTT

V: TRBV7-2
D: TRBD2
size: many
J: TRBJ2-5
CDR3: CASSLELAGGVETQYF
DNA: TGTGCCAGCAGCTTAGAGCTAGCGGGAGGTGTGGAGACCCAGTACTTC

V: TRBV29-1
D: TRBD1
size: NA
J: TRBJ1-4
CDR3: CSAQATGTANEKLFF
DNA: TGCAGCGCTCAAGCAACCGGGACAGCTAATGAAAAACTGTTTTTT

V: TRBV9
D: NA
size: many
J: TRBJ2-2
CDR3: CASSVEGLASNTGELFF
DNA: TGTGCCAGCAGCGTAGAGGGGCTAGCCTCGAACACCGGGGAGCTGTTTTTT

V: TRBV18
D: TRBD2
size: NA
J: TRBJ2-3
CDR3: CASSPPSTGGHIDTQYF
DNA: TGTGCCAGCTCACCACCAAGCACGGGGGGGCACATAGATACGCAGTATTTT

V: TRBV5-1
D: TRBD2
size: medium-sized
J: TRBJ2-5
CDR3: CASSLGTSRETQYF
DNA: TGCGCCAGCAGCTTGGGGACTAGCAGAGAGACCCAGTACTTC

V: TRBV3-1
D: NA
size: NA
J: TRBJ1-5
CDR3: CASSRQGGPSQPQHF
DNA: TGTGCCAGCAGCCGGCAGGGAGGCCCCTCTCAGCCCCAGCATTTT

V: TRBV4-3
D: TRBD1
size: few
J: TRBJ2-5
CDR3: CASSQDLGQANQETQYF
DNA: TGCGCCAGCAGCCAAGATCTCGGACAGGCGAACCAAGAGACCCAGTACTTC

V: TRBV29-1
D: NA
size: many
J: TRBJ1-2
CDR3: CSVEGQGIGIDTF
DNA: TGCAGCGTTGAGGGCCAGGGGATTGGTATTGACACCTTC

V: TRBV7-2
D: TRBD2
size: few
J: TRBJ2-5
CDR3: CASSLVLGTSGRETQYF
DNA: TGTGCCAGCAGCTTAGTGCTAGGGACTAGCGGGAGGGAGACCCAGTACTTC

V: TRBV7-8
D: TRBD2
size: NA
J: TRBJ2-3
CDR3: CASTGGWDTQYF
DNA: TGTGCCAGCACGGGGGGTTGGGATACGCAGTATTTT

V: TRBV28
D: NA
size: few
J: TRBJ1-5
CDR3: CASSPGRLPQHF
DNA: TGTGCCAGCAGCCCTGGACGTCTGCCCCAGCATTTT

V: TRBV29-1
D: TRBD1
size: many
J: TRBJ2-7
CDR3: CSVEDLVQGAYEQYF
DNA: TGCAGCGTTGAAGATTTGGTGCAGGGGGCCTACGAGCAGTACTTC

V: TRBV20-1
D: TRBD1
size: few
J: TRBJ2-5
CDR3: CSASDPQGAQETQYF
DNA: TGCAGTGCTAGCGACCCACAGGGGGCGCAAGAGACCCAGTACTTC

V: TRBV20-1
D: NA
size: many
J: TRBJ2-3
CDR3: CSARKGLSPGDTQYF
DNA: TGCAGTGCTAGAAAAGGACTTTCCCCCGGAGATACGCAGTATTTT

V: TRBV6-2/TRBV6-3
D: NA
size: NA
J: TRBJ1-5
CDR3: CASSYSVGGQPQHF
DNA: TGTGCCAGCAGTTACTCGGTAGGGGGTCAGCCCCAGCATTTT